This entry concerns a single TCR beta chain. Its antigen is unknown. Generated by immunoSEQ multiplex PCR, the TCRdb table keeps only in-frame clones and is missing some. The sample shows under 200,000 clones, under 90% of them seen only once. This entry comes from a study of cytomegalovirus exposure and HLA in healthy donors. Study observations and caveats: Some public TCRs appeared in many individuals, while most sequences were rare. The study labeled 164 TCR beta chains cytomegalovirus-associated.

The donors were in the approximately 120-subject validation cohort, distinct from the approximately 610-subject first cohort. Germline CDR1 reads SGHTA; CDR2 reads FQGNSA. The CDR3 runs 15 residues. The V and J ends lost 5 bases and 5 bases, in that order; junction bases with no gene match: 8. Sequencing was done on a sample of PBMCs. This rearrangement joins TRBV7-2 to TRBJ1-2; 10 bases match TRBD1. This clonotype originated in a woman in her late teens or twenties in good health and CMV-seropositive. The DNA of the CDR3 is TGTGCCAGCAGCACCGGGACAGGGGTTGGGTATGGCTACACCTTC. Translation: CASSTGTGVGYGYTF.